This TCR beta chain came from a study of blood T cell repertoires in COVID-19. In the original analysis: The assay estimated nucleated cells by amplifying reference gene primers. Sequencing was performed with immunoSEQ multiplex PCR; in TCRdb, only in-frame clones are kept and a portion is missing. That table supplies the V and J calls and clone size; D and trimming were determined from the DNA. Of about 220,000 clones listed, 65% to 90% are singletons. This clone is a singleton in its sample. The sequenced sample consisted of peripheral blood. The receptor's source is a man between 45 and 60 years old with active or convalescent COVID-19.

The DNA for the CDR3 is TGTGCCAGCAGGGCCGGGACAGGCAGCTCCTACGAGCAGTACTTC. Translation gives CASRAGTGSSYEQYF. The chain is built from TRBV28 and TRBJ2-7; 8 positions match TRBD1. Per germline, CDR1 MDHEN and CDR2 SYDVKM. Unmatched junction bases numbered 7, after V lost 6 bases and J lost 0 bases. The CDR3 has 15 amino acids.